Below, 9 T cell receptor beta chains from the same sample are listed, as sequenced in a study of T-cell memory formation after mild COVID-19. Each CDR3 protein is one row after TCRdb ran MiXCR on the 5' RACE reads. The table lists a few hundred thousand distinct CDR3 sequences, 7% to 10% of them singletons. The sequencing sample was made of PBMCs or a T cell subset sorted from them (not recorded which). The receptors were gathered from a man younger than 30 who had mild COVID-19 (a few samples of this study predate the infection). Cell type and time point are not known.

This clonotype was seen more than once but under ten times. The CDR3 DNA reads as TGCGCCAGCAGTGAGGCCGGCAAGGGCACTGAAGCTTTCTTT. Translating it yields CASSEAGKGTEAFF. J is TRBJ1-1 and V is TRBV10-2; no clear D. Germline CDR1 reads WSHSY; CDR2 reads SAAADI. The CDR3 runs to 14 residues. Trimming took 2 bases from V and 4 from J, leaving 11 bases between them.

The CDR3, as DNA: TGCAGCGTAAGGACAGGGGGCAACGAGCAGTACGTC. Translation: CSVRTGGNEQYV. V gene TRBV29-1 combines with J gene TRBJ2-7; 11 nucleotides line up with TRBD1. V lost 6 bases and J lost 5; bases outside the gene matches: 3. The CDR3 runs to 12 residues. Per the germline V gene, CDR1 is SQVTM and CDR2 is ANQGSEA.

This clonotype was picked up a small number of times. The rearrangement links TRBV4-3 to TRBJ2-6; 10 bases are a match to TRBD2. Germline values: CDR1 LGHNA, CDR2 YSLEER. Trimming removed 4 bases from V and 1 base from J; junction bases left unmatched: 4. The CDR3 runs to 17 residues. For the CDR3, the DNA is TGCGCCAGCAGCCGGACTAGCGGAATGTCTGGGGCCAACGTCCTGACTTTC. Translation gives CASSRTSGMSGANVLTF.

Only a few counts were recorded for this clonotype. The rearrangement joins TRBV9 to TRBJ2-3, with D unresolved. This CDR3 comprises 13 residues. CDR1 SGDLS and CDR2 YYNGEE come from the germline V gene. V lost 4 bases to trimming and J lost 7 bases, with 13 bases between them. The CDR3 DNA sequence: TGTGCCAGCAGCCCGGCAGAGCGCTATACGCAGTATTTT. Translating gives CASSPAERYTQYF.

This clonotype was detected ten times or more. The CDR3 DNA reads TGTGCCAGCAGCCCTGGGACTAGCGGGGAGGCCCTGTACAATGAGCAGTTCTTC. Protein product: CASSPGTSGEALYNEQFF. The chain employs TRBV4-2 and TRBJ2-1, with 13 bases lining up with TRBD2. This CDR3 contains 18 residues. Germline V gives CDR1 LGHNA, CDR2 YNFKEQ. Losses at the gene ends were 4 bases for V and 4 bases for J; bases not matched to a gene: 10.

This clonotype was detected many times. The V call is TRBV7-2, the J call TRBJ2-3; the match to TRBD2 covers 7 bases. The J segment lost 0 bases and the V segment lost 3 bases, leaving 3 bases of the junction unmatched. This CDR3 is 15 amino acids long. The germline CDR1 and CDR2 sequences are SGHTA and FQGNSA. CDR3 sequence (DNA): TGTGCCAGCAGCTTTGGCGGGGGAAGCACAGATACGCAGTATTTT. Its translation is CASSFGGGSTDTQYF.

The chain has TRBV12-3 or TRBV12-4 and TRBJ2-3; TRBD2 is a possible D gene (6 bases). CDR3 size: 14 residues. V dropped 5 bases and J dropped 4 bases, with 13 bases sitting between them. The CDR3 DNA reads TGTGCCAGCAGTACCAGACTAGTCTCAGATACGCAGTATTTT. Translating gives CASSTRLVSDTQYF.

The sample holds a few counts of this clonotype. The chain links TRBV2 to TRBJ1-2; 7 bases agree with TRBD1. The ends lost 4 bases at V and 4 bases at J; junction bases unmatched: 6. Germline V CDR1 and CDR2: SNHLY, FYNNEI. The CDR3 runs to 14 residues. The CDR3 region is CASSGQGQTYGYTF. CDR3 coding DNA: TGTGCCAGCAGTGGCCAGGGACAGACCTATGGCTACACCTTC.

This clonotype was seen only a few times. The rearrangement uses TRBV5-5 and TRBJ2-2, with D maybe TRBD2 (6 bases). Between the trimmed V and J ends, which lost 1 base and 6 bases, there was a span of 10 bases. This CDR3 has 14 amino acids. The V gene's germline CDR1 is SGHKS and CDR2 YYEKEE (reference sequence). The CDR3 is CASSLFRDSGELFF. Written as DNA, the CDR3 is TGTGCCAGCAGCTTGTTCAGGGACTCCGGGGAGCTGTTTTTT.